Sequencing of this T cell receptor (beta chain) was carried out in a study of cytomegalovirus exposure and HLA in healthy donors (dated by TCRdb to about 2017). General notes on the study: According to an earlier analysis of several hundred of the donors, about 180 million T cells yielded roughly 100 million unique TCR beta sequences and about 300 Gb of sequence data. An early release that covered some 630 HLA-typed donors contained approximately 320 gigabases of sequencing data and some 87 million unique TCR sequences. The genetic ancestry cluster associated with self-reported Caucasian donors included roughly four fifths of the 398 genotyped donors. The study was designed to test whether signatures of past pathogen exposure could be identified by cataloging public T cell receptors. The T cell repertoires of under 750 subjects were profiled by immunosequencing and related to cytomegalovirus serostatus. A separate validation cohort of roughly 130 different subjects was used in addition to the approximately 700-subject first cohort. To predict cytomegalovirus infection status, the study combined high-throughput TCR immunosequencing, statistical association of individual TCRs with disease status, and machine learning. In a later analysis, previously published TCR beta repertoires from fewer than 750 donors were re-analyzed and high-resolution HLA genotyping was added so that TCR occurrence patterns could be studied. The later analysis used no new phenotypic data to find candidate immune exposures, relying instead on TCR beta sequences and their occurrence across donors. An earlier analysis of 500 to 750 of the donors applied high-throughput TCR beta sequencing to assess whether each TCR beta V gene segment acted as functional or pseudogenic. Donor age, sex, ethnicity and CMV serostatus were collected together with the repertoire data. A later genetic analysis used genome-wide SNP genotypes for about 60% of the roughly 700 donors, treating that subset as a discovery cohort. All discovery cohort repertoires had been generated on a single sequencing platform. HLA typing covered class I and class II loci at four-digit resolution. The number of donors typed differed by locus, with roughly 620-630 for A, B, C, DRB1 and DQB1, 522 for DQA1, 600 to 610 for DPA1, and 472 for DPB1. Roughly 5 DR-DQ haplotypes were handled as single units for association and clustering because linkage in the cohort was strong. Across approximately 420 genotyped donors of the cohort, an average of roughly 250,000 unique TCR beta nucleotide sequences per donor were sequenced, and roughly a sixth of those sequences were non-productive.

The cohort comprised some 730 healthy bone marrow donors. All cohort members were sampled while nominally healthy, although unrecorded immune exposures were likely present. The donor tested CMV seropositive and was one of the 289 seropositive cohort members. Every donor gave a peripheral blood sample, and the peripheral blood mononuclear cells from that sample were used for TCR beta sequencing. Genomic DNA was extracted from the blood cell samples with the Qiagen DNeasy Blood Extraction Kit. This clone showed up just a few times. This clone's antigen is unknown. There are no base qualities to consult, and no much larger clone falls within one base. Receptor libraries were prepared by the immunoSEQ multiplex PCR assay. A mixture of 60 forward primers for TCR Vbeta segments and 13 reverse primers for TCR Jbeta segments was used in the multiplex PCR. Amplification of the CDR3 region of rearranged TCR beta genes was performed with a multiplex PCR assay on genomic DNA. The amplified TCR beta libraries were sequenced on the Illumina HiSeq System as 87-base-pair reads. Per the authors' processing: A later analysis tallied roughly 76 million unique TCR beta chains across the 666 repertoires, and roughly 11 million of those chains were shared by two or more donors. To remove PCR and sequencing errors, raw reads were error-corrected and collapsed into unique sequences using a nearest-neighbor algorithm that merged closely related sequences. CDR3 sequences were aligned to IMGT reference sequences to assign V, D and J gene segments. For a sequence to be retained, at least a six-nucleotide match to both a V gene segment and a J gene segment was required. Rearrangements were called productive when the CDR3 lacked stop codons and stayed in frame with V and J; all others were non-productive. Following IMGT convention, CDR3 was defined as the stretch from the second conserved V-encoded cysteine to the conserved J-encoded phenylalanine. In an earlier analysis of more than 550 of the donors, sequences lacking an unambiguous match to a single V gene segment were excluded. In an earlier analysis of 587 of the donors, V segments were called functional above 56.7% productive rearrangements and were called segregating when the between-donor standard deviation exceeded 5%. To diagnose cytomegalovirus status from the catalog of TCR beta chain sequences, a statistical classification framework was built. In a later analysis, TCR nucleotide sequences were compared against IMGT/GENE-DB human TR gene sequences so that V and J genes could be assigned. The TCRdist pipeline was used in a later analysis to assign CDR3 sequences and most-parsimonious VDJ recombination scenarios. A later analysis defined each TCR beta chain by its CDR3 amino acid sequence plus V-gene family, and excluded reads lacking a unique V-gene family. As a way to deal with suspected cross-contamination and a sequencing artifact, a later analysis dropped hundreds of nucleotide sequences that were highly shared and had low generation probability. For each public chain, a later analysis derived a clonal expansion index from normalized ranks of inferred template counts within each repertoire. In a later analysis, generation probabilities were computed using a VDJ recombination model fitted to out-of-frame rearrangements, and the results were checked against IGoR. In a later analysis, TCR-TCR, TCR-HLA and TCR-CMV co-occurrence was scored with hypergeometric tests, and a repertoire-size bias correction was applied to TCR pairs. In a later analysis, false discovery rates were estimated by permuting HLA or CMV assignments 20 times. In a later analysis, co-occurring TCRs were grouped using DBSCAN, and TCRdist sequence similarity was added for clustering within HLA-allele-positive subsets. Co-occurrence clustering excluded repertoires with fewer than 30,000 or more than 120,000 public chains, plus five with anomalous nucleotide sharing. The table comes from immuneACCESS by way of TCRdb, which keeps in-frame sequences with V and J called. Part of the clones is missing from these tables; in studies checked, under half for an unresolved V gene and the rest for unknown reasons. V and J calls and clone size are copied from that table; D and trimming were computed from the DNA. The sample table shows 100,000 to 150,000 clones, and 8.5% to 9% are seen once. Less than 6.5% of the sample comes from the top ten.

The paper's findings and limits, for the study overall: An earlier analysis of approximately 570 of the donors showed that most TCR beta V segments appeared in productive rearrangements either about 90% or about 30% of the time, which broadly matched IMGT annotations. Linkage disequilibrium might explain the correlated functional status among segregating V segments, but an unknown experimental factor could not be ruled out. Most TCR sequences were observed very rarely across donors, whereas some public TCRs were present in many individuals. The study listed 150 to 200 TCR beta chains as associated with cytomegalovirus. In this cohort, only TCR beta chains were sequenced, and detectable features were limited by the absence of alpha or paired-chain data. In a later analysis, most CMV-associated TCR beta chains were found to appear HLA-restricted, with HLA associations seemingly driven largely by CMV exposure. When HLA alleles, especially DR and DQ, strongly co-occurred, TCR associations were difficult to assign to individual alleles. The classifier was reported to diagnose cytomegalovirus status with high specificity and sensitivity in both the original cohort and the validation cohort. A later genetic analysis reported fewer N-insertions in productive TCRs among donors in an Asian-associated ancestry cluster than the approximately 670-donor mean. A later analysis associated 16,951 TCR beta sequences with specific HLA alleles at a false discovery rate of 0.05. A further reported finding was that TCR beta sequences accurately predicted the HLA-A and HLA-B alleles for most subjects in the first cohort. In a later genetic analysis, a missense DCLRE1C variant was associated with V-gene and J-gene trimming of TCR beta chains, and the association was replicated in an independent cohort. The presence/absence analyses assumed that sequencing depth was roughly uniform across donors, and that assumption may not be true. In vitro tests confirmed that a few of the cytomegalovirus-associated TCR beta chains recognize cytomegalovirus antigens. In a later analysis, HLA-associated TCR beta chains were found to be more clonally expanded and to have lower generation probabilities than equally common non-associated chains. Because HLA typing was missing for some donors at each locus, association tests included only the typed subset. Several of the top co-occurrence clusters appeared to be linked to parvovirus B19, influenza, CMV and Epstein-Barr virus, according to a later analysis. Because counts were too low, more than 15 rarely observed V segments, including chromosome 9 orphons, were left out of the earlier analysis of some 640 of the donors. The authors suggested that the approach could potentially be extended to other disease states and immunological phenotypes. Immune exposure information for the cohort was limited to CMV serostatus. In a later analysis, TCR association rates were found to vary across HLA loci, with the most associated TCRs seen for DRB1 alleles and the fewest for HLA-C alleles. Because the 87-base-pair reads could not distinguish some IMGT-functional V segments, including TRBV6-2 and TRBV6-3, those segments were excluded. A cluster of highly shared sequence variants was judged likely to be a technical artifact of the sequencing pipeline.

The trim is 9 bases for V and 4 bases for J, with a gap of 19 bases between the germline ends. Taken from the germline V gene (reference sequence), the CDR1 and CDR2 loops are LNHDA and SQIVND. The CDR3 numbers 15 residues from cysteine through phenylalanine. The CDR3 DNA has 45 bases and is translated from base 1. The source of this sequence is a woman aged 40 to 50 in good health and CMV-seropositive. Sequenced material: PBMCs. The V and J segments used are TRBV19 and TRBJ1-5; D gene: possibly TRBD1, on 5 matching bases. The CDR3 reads CASSYRGTGNQPQHF. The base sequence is TGTGCCAGCAGTTACCGGGGGACGGGAAATCAGCCCCAGCATTTT.